These T cell receptor beta chains were read from a single sample in a study of T cell responses to AZD1222 COVID-19 vaccine. Libraries were prepared by immunoSEQ multiplex PCR; TCRdb keeps only in-frame clonotypes and omits some of them. The sample records about 120,000 clones, around nine tenths being singletons. Source: peripheral blood, taken on day 0 of AZD1222 vaccination. The source is an adult in good health. Each CDR3 is given with its conserved first and last residue. Expanded clones get a size class; other rows say once, few or many, or leave the size out.

v_call	cdr3_length	clone_size	j_call	cdr3_aa
TRBV6-2/TRBV6-3	16	.	TRBJ2-3	CASSFRTSSSTDTQYF
TRBV7-7	13	.	TRBJ2-7	CASSLATGAEQYF
TRBV19	15	.	TRBJ1-5	CASSILTLSNQPQHF
TRBV7-2	15	.	TRBJ2-2	CASSFNDPGGGELFF
TRBV4-1	15	few	TRBJ2-5	CASSQALAGQETQYF
TRBV2	12	.	TRBJ1-2	CASRDRVDGYTF
TRBV2	13	.	TRBJ2-1	CASREGLVNEQFF
TRBV19	14	.	TRBJ1-6	CASSLGTGPPILHF
TRBV28	14	.	TRBJ2-4	CASSSGQAKNIQYF
TRBV7-2	15	.	TRBJ2-7	CASSWGRDRGNEQYF
TRBV19	18	.	TRBJ1-3	CASSRRLGTGTSGNTIYF
TRBV18	16	.	TRBJ1-5	CASDTPRGYSNQPQHF
TRBV25-1	17	.	TRBJ1-4	CASVTGGSLSGNEKLFF
TRBV9	19	.	TRBJ2-5	CASSVGRGGFGLVGETQYF
TRBV11-1	13	.	TRBJ2-7	CASSLDRANEQYF
TRBV5-8	15	.	TRBJ1-4	CASSKGTGADEKLFF
TRBV29-1	12	few	TRBJ2-1	CSVENSRGEQFF
TRBV25-1	14	.	TRBJ1-4	CASSEMGSNEKLFF
TRBV23-1	16	few	TRBJ1-4	CASSPRRAGGWEKLFF
TRBV7-2	15	.	TRBJ2-1	CASSLGVNRGNEQFF
TRBV4-2	15	.	TRBJ1-5	CASSQDGVGEQPQHF
TRBV28	14	.	TRBJ1-1	CASNLLGANTEAFF
TRBV10-3	14	.	TRBJ1-6	CATRMSGRNSPLHF
TRBV4-1	17	.	TRBJ1-3	CASSLLTTAYSGNTIYF
TRBV3-1/TRBV3-2	14	.	TRBJ1-2	CASSLRGLTDGYTF
TRBV24-1	15	.	TRBJ2-5	CATSDPRGGHETQYF